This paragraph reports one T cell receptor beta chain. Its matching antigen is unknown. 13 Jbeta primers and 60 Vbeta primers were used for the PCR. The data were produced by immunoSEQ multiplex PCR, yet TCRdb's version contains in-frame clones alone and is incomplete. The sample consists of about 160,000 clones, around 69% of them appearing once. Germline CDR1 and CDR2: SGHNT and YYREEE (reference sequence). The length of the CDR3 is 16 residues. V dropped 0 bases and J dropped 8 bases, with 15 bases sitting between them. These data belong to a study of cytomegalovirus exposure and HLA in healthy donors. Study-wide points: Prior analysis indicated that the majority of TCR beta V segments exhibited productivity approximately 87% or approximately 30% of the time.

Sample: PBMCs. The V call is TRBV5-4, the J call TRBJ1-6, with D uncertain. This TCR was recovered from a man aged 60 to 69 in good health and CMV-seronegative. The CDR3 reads CASSLDLTGVYSPLHF. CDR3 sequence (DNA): TGTGCCAGCAGCTTGGATTTAACCGGGGTTTATTCACCCCTCCACTTT.